This is a list of T cell receptor beta chains from one sample in a study of radiotherapy plus CTLA-4 blockade in lung cancer. Repertoires were generated with immunoSEQ multiplex PCR, while TCRdb's copy carries only in-frame clones and drops some. The sample has 75,000 to 100,000 clones; just over 85% are singletons. The source was peripheral blood, collected from a patient treated with radiotherapy plus ipilimumab. These receptors originate from a human donor with non-small cell lung cancer that progressed on radiotherapy plus ipilimumab. Both conserved end residues are trimmed from each CDR3. Fields, in order: V gene, J gene, CDR3 protein.

V gene: TRBV19; J gene: TRBJ2-5; CDR3 protein: ASSMTPGGQETQY
V gene: TRBV5-6; J gene: TRBJ2-7; CDR3 protein: ASSLAGGNGREQY
V gene: TRBV18; J gene: TRBJ2-5; CDR3 protein: ASSPLEAETQY
V gene: TRBV10-3; J gene: TRBJ2-7; CDR3 protein: AISEYWLANPYEQY
V gene: TRBV7-2; J gene: TRBJ2-5; CDR3 protein: ASSTHKGTQY
V gene: TRBV5-6; J gene: TRBJ1-4; CDR3 protein: ASSLRGRNEKLF
V gene: TRBV5-1; J gene: TRBJ2-5; CDR3 protein: ASGGAAGWSQETQY
V gene: TRBV4-2; J gene: TRBJ2-1; CDR3 protein: ASSQGSPGLAPDEQF
V gene: TRBV7-2; J gene: TRBJ1-2; CDR3 protein: ASSPGAWTYGYT
V gene: TRBV5-1; J gene: TRBJ2-6; CDR3 protein: ASSLEGFGANVLT
V gene: TRBV5-1; J gene: TRBJ2-2; CDR3 protein: ASSLPGAGELF
V gene: TRBV7-8; J gene: TRBJ2-1; CDR3 protein: ASSVAVGSYNEQF
V gene: TRBV7-6; J gene: TRBJ1-2; CDR3 protein: ASSPDLNPYGYT
V gene: TRBV2; J gene: TRBJ1-1; CDR3 protein: ASSELTGRGVSTEAF
V gene: TRBV5-1; J gene: TRBJ1-1; CDR3 protein: ASSLDRGPAF
V gene: TRBV6-5; J gene: TRBJ2-1; CDR3 protein: ASSYGQGGEQF
V gene: TRBV2; J gene: TRBJ2-7; CDR3 protein: ASSEAGAGEQY
V gene: TRBV5-1; J gene: TRBJ2-1; CDR3 protein: ASSLGAGGLKFNEQF
V gene: TRBV7-9; J gene: TRBJ1-2; CDR3 protein: ASSFMVRDSAGYT
V gene: TRBV2; J gene: TRBJ1-5; CDR3 protein: ASRQGREPQH
V gene: TRBV13; J gene: TRBJ2-2; CDR3 protein: ASSLEPGELF
V gene: TRBV18; J gene: TRBJ2-5; CDR3 protein: ASSPGYRRGEQY
V gene: TRBV7-9; J gene: TRBJ2-2; CDR3 protein: ASTERERDTGELF
V gene: TRBV5-1; J gene: TRBJ1-1; CDR3 protein: ASSFTDTEAF